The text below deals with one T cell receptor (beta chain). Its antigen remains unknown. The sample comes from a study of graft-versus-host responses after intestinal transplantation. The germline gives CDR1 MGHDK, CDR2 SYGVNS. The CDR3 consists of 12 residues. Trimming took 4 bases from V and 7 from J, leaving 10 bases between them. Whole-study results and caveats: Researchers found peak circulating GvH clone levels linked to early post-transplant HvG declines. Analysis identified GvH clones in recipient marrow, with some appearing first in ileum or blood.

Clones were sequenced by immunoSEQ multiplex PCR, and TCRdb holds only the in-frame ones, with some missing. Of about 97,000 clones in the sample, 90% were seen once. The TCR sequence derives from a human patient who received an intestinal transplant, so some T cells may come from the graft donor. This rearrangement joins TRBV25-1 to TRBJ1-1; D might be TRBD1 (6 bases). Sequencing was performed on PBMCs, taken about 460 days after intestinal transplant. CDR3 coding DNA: TGTGCCAGCAGTGCGACAGGAGATGAAGCTTTCTTT. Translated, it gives CASSATGDEAFF.